This T cell receptor (beta chain) was observed in a study of cytomegalovirus exposure and HLA in healthy donors. General observations from the study: Common viral pathogens seemed, in a later analysis, to connect with several of the most significant clusters.

J lost 12 bases, V lost 0 bases, and 10 bases had no gene match. This CDR3 is 15 amino acids long. Germline-derived CDR1 and CDR2 are SGHNT and YYREEE (reference sequence). PCR used 60 Vbeta primers and 13 Jbeta primers. Assay: immunoSEQ multiplex PCR; the TCRdb copy retains only in-frame clones and omits some. The sample contains about 100,000 clones, roughly 75% of which appear only once. About this clone itself: Its antigen is unknown.

Sequencing was carried out using PBMCs. The V call is TRBV5-4, the J call TRBJ2-1; 9 bases are a match to TRBD2. This sequence originates from a woman aged 60-70 years in good health and CMV-seronegative. The CDR3 here is CASSLGSGRPRTQFF. The DNA for the CDR3 is TGTGCCAGCAGCTTGGGCAGCGGGAGGCCTCGTACGCAGTTCTTC.